This T cell receptor (beta chain) was recovered during a study of human T cells and chemical hapten exposure. Study as a whole: The scalp of each patient received a weekly diphenylcyclopropenone dose for the full roughly 24-week study. A patient group, mainly female, showed alopecia areata, totalis or universalis.

TCRdb independently ran MiXCR on the RACE reads; one entry per CDR3 protein. The sample includes approximately 82,000 distinct CDR3 sequences, roughly 10% seen only once; the top ten take 3.5%. V lost 1 base and J lost 4, with 8 bases in between. CDR3 length: 14 amino acids. Germline values: CDR1 SGHRS, CDR2 YFSETQ. A few counts support this clonotype. Time point indicated: patch test 1, 2 weeks after DPC sensitization. Treatment denoted: therapeutic diphenylcyclopropenone sensitization with weekly scalp DPC. Every donor had alopecia and was 18 to 70 years old; all were suitable for DPC. The sequence came from a woman between 55 and 75 years old with alopecia areata. Some clones in this sample may be carry-over from other donors' samples. The chain joins TRBV5-1 to TRBJ2-2; D is possibly TRBD2 (6 bases). The source material was whole blood, sampled in connection with sensitization to the hapten diphenylcyclopropenone (DPC). The CDR3 region is CASSLYGGTGELFF. CDR3 sequence (DNA): TGCGCCAGCAGCTTGTACGGGGGCACCGGGGAGCTGTTTTTT.